The text below deals with one T cell receptor (beta chain). Its target is unknown. This cohort consisted of healthy bone marrow donors. Use of 60 Vbeta and 13 Jbeta primers characterized the PCR. Clones were read by immunoSEQ multiplex PCR, and TCRdb kept only the in-frame ones, dropping some. In the table there are some 150,000 clones, about 83% of which are singletons. CDR1 is MNHNY, CDR2 SVGAGI, per germline (reference sequence). The CDR3 spans 12 residues. Trimming pared 8 bases from V and 8 bases from J, leaving 15 bases between. This sample was included in a study of cytomegalovirus exposure and HLA in healthy donors. Turning to the study itself: An early release of data contained about 85 million unique TCRs, which came from HLA-typed donors. Out of 300 to 500 genotyped donors, roughly 78% belonged to the Caucasian-associated ancestry cluster.

Overall study findings and caveats: In most subjects, TCR beta sequences reportedly gave accurate predictions of HLA-A and HLA-B alleles.

The chain carries TRBV6-6 and TRBJ1-2, with D maybe TRBD1 (5 bases). The TCR comes from a woman aged 25 to 45 in good health and CMV-seronegative. The sample consisted of PBMCs. The CDR3 loop is CASVGGLRGYTF. CDR3 coding DNA: TGTGCCAGCGTGGGGGGTCTGAGGGGCTACACCTTC.